Shown below are 8 T cell receptor beta chains from a single sample sequenced in a study of beta chain features in type 1 diabetes. Since all of the isolated RNA was reverse transcribed, expressed TCRB transcripts were what got sequenced. TCRdb keeps only in-frame clones here, not all; method: immunoSEQ multiplex PCR. The sample yields nearly 350,000 clones, approximately 8% seen once. Sequencing used central memory CD4+ T cells from blood. The receptor set was obtained from a woman aged 18-30 years in good health.

There are many counts of this clone. This chain uses TRBV18 with TRBJ2-1; 8 nucleotides line up with TRBD2. Germline V gene data show CDR1 as KGHSH and CDR2 as LQKENI. V lost 4 bases to trimming and J lost 5 bases; unmatched junction nucleotides: 16. The CDR3 length is 18 residues. CDR3 bases: TGTGCCAGCTCACAGGGATGGGCTAGCGGGCGGAGAGACAATGAGCAGTTCTTC. Protein product: CASSQGWASGRRDNEQFF.

This chain links TRBV4-3 with TRBJ2-1, with TRBD1 matching 8 bases. The V segment lost 1 base and the J segment 7 bases; nucleotides outside the gene matches: 9. Germline CDR1 and CDR2: LGHNA and YSLEER. The CDR3 covers 16 residues. CDR3 DNA: TGCGCCAGCAGCCAAGTTGCGGGACAGGTTGGTAATGAGCAGTTCTTC. Translated, it gives CASSQVAGQVGNEQFF.

The chain links TRBV5-8 to TRBJ2-2; 8 positions match TRBD1. This CDR3 comprises 14 residues. V lost 4 bases to trimming and J lost 11 bases; unmatched junction nucleotides: 10. Germline assignment: CDR1 SGHTS and CDR2 YDEGEE. The CDR3 loop is CASSTSGTGLELFF. The CDR3 DNA is TGTGCCAGCAGCACCTCCGGGACAGGTTTAGAGCTGTTTTTT.

This clone was seen a few times. The gene calls are TRBV28 and TRBJ1-1; a possible D gene is TRBD1 (6 bases). Looked up from germline, CDR1 is MDHEN and CDR2 is SYDVKM. The V end was cut by 4 bases, the J end by 8 bases, with 14 bases between. The CDR3 is 13 amino acids. The CDR3 DNA follows: TGTGCCAGCAGTTCGACCCCCGGGACAGAAGCTTTCTTT. This translates into CASSSTPGTEAFF.

There are a few counts of this clone. The V call is TRBV5-6, the J call TRBJ2-7; 9 bases align to TRBD2. This CDR3 is 14 amino acids long. V was clipped by 2 bases and J by 4 bases; unmatched bases: 4. In germline, CDR1 is SGHDT, CDR2 YYEEEE. The CDR3 is CASSLAAGGYEQYF. The CDR3 nucleotides read TGTGCCAGCAGCTTAGCAGCGGGAGGTTACGAGCAGTACTTC.

V usage is TRBV28 and J usage is TRBJ2-7, with D maybe TRBD1 (5 bases). The CDR3 is made up of 13 amino acids. V lost 6 bases and J 0 bases, leaving 9 bases between the germline ends. The V gene's germline CDR1 is MDHEN and CDR2 SYDVKM. In DNA form, the CDR3 reads TGTGCCAGCAGCTTTGACAGCTCCTACGAGCAGTACTTC. Protein: CASSFDSSYEQYF.

This clone was seen many times. The rearrangement links TRBV19 to TRBJ2-5; tentatively, D is TRBD1 or TRBD2 (5 bases each). This CDR3 region has 16 residues. Trimming cost V 5 bases and J 0 bases, with 16 bases left between them. Looked up from germline, CDR1 is LNHDA and CDR2 is SQIVND (reference sequence). The CDR3 DNA sequence: TGTGCCAGTAGTGCGTGGGGGTTGGAGTACCAAGAGACCCAGTACTTC. Protein product: CASSAWGLEYQETQYF. Combining the CDR3 with reference TRBV19 and TRBJ2-5 gives the whole variable domain DGGITQSPKYLFRKEGQNVTLSCEQNLNHDAMYWYRQDPGQGLRLIYYSQIVNDFQKGDIAEGYSVSREKKESFPLTVTSAQKNPTAFYLCASSAWGLEYQETQYFGPGTRLLVL.

The gene calls are TRBV6-5 and TRBJ1-5; 7 bases are shared with TRBD1. CDR3 length equals 13 residues. The trim removed 2 bases at V and 7 bases at J, leaving 2 bases unmatched. Germline CDR1 is MNHEY and CDR2 is SVGAGI. CDR3 sequence: CASSYTQGQPQHF. The CDR3 bases are TGTGCCAGCAGTTACACACAGGGGCAGCCCCAGCATTTT.